This T cell receptor (beta chain) was captured in a study of T cells after yellow fever vaccination. V was clipped by 3 bases and J by 5 bases, with 7 bases between them. The germline CDR1 and CDR2 sequences are DFQATT and SNEGSKA (reference sequence). The CDR3 spans 11 residues. TCRdb passed the 5' RACE reads through MiXCR, listing each CDR3 protein once. This sample yields 610,000 or so distinct CDR3 sequences, of which roughly 12% are seen a single time; 15% belongs to the top ten. There are a few counts of this clonotype. The source of this sequence is a man younger than 40 who received the YFV17D yellow fever vaccine. The input for sequencing was PBMCs, taken on the day of the yellow fever booster vaccination. V is TRBV20-1 and J is TRBJ2-5, with D hard to call. The CDR3 sequence is CSASRTETQYF. DNA for the CDR3: TGCAGTGCTAGTAGGACGGAGACCCAGTACTTC.